This TCR beta chain emerged from a study of CD8 T cells in ankylosing spondylitis. General study results and limits: Both synovial fluid and blood in reactive arthritis had previously been reported to carry some motif variants.

Comments on this clonotype: Its cognate antigen is unknown.

The length of the CDR3 is 14 residues. V lost 5 bases to trimming and J lost 7 bases, with 18 bases between them. CDR1 is MGHDK and CDR2 is SYGVNS in the germline V gene. MiXCR, run by TCRdb on the 5' RACE reads, gives a single entry per CDR3 protein. Of 200,000 to 250,000 distinct CDR3 sequences listed, roughly 32% are singletons. The specimen was blood, either unsorted or a sorted T cell fraction (not recorded which). The sequence derives from a male donor with ankylosing spondylitis or in good health (not recorded which). The J gene is TRBJ2-7, the V gene TRBV25-1; tentatively, D is TRBD2 (5 bases). The CDR3 reads CASSPREVPGEQYF. The CDR3 region has the DNA TGTGCCAGCAGTCCCCGGGAAGTGCCTGGTGAGCAGTACTTC.